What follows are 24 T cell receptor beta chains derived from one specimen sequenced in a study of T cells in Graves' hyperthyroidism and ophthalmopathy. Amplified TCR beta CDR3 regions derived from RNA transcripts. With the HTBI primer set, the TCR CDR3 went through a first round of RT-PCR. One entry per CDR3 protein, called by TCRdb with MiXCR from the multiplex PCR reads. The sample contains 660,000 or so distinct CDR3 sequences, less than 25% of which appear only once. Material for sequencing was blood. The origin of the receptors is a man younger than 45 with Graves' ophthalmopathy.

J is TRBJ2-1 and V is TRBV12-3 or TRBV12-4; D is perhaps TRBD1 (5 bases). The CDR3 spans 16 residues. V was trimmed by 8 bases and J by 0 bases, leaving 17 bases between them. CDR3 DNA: TGTGCCAGCGCTTCGCACCCCACAGGCTCCTACAATGAGCAGTTCTTC. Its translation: CASASHPTGSYNEQFF.

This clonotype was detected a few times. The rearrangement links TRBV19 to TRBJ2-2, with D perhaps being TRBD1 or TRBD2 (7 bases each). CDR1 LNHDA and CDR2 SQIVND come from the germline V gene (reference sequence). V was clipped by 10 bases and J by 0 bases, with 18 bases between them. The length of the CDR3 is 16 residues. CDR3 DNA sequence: TGTGCCACAAGAGGGAGGGGGCGATCGAACACCGGGGAGCTGTTTTTT. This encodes CATRGRGRSNTGELFF.

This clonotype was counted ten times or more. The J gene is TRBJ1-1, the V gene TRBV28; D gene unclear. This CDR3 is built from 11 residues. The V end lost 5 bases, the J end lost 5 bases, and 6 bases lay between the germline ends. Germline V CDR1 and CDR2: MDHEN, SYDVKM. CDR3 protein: CASSRSTEAFF. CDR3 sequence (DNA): TGTGCCAGCAGTAGGAGTACTGAAGCTTTCTTT.

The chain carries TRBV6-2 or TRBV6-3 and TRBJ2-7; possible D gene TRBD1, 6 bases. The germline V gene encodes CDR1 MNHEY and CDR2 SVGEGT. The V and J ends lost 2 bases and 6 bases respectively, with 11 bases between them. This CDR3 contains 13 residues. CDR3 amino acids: CASSYGLGGEQYF. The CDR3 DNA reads TGTGCCAGCAGTTACGGCCTAGGGGGCGAGCAGTACTTC.

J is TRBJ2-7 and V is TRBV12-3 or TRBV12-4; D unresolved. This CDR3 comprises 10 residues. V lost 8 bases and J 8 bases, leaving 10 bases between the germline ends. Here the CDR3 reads CASGIRKQYF. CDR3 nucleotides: TGTGCCAGCGGAATAAGGAAGCAGTACTTC.

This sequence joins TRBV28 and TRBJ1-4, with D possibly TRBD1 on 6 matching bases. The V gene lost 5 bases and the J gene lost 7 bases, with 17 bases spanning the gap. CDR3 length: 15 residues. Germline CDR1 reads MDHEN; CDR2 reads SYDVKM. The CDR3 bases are TGTGCCAGCAGTATTAACAGGGCCAGGGGTGAAAAACTGTTTTTT. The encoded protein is CASSINRARGEKLFF.

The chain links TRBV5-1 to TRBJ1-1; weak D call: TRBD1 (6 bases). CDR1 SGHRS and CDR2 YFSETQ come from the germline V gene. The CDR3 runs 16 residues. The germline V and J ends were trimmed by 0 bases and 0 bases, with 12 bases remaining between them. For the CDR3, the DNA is TGCGCCAGCAGCTTGGCGGACAGCCTGTTGAACACTGAAGCTTTCTTT. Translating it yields CASSLADSLLNTEAFF.

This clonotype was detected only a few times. The CDR3 protein is CASSPIGTALAKNIQYF. CDR3 sequence (DNA): TGTGCCAGCAGTCCAATTGGGACAGCACTAGCCAAAAACATTCAGTACTTC. V is TRBV28 and J is TRBJ2-4; TRBD1 agrees at 7 bases. CDR1 and CDR2 from the germline V gene are MDHEN and SYDVKM. J was trimmed by 0 bases and V by 5 bases; bases with no gene match: 10. The CDR3 has 17 amino acids.

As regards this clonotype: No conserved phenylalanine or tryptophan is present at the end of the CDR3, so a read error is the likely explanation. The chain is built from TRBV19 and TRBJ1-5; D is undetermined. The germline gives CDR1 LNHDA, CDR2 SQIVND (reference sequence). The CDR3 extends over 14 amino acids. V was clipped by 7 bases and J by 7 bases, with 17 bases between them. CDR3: CASTFGVGGQPQHS. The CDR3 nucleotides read TGTGCCAGTACCTTCGGGGTGGGAGGACAGCCCCAGCATTCT.

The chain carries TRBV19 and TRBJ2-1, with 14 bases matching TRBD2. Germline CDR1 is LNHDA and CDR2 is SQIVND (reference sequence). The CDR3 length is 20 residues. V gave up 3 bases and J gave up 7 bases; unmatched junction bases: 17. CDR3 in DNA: TGTGCCAGTAGTATGGAGGGGGCAGGGGGGACTAGCGGGAGTAAAAATGAGCAGTTCTTC. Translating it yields CASSMEGAGGTSGSKNEQFF.

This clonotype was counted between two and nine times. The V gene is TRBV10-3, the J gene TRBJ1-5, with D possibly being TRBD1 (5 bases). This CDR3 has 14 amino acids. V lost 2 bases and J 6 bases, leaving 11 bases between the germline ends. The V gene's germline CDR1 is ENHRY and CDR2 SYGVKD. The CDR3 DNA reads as TGTGCCATCAGTGAGGGACAAGAAGGTCAGCCCCAGCATTTT. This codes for CAISEGQEGQPQHF.

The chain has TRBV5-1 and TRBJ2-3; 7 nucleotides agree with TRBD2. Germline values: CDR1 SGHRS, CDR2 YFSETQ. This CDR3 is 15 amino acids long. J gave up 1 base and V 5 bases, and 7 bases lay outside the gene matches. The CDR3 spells CASRPPGGGTDTQYF. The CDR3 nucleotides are TGCGCCAGCAGGCCCCCGGGGGGTGGCACAGATACGCAGTATTTT.

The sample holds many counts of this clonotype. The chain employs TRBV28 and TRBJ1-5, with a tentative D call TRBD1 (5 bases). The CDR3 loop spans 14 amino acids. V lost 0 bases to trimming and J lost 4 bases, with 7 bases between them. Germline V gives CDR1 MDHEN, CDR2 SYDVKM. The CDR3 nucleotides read TGTGCCAGCAGTTTATGGGACAAGAATCAGCCCCAGCATTTT. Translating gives CASSLWDKNQPQHF. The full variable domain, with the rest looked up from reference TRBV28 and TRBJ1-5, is DVKVTQSSRYLVKRTGEKVFLECVQDMDHENMFWYRQDPGLGLRLIYFSYDVKMKEKGDIPEGYSVSREKKERFSLILESASTNQTSMYLCASSLWDKNQPQHFGDGTRLSIL.

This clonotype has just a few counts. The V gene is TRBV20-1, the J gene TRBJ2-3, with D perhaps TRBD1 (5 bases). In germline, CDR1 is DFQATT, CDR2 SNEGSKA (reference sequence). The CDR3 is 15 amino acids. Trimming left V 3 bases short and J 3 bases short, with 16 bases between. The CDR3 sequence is CSASGAQGRTDTQYF. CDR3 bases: TGCAGTGCTAGCGGTGCCCAGGGCAGGACAGATACGCAGTATTTT.

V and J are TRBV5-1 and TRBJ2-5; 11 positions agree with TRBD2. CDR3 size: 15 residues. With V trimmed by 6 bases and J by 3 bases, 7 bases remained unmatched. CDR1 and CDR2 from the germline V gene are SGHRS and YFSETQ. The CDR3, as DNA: TGCGCCAGCACCTCTAGCGGGAGGTGGGAAGAGACCCAGTACTTC. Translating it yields CASTSSGRWEETQYF.

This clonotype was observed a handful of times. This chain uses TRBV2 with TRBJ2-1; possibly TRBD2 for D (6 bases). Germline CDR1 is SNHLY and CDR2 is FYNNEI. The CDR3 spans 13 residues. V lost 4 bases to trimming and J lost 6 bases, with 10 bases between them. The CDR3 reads CASSGVAANEQFF. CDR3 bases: TGTGCCAGCAGTGGGGTAGCGGCCAATGAGCAGTTCTTC.

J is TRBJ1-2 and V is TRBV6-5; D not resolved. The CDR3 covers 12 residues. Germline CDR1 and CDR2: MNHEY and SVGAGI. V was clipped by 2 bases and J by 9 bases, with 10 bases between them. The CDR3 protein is CASSYLGLSYTF. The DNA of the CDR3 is TGTGCCAGCAGTTACCTCGGACTGAGCTACACCTTC.

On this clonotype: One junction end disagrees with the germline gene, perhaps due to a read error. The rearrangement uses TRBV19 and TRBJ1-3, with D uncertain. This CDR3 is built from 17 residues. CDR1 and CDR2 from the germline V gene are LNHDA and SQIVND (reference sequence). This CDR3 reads CASSIGRGVTTGNAIYF. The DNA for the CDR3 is TGTGCCAGTAGTATTGGTCGCGGTGTAACGACTGGAAACGCCATATATTTT.

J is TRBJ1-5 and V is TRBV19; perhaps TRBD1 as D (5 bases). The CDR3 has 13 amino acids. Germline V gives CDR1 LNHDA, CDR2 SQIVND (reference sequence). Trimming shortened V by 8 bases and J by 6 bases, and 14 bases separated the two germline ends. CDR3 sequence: CASAGTVGQPQHF. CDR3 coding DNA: TGTGCCAGTGCCGGGACTGTCGGTCAGCCCCAGCATTTT. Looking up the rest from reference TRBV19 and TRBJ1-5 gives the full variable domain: DGGITQSPKYLFRKEGQNVTLSCEQNLNHDAMYWYRQDPGQGLRLIYYSQIVNDFQKGDIAEGYSVSREKKESFPLTVTSAQKNPTAFYLCASAGTVGQPQHFGDGTRLSIL.

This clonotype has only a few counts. The CDR3 nucleotides are TGTGCCAGCAGCCAAGATAAGAGTGCTGAAAAACTGTTTTTT. Protein sequence: CASSQDKSAEKLFF. This rearrangement joins TRBV4-2 to TRBJ1-4, with D unclear. V was pared by 0 bases and J by 7 bases, with 9 bases between. CDR1 is LGHNA, CDR2 YNFKEQ, per germline. The CDR3 runs 14 residues.

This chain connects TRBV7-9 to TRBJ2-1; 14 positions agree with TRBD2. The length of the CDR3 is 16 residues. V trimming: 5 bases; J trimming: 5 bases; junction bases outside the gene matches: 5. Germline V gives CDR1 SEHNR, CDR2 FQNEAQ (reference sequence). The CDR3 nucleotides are TGTGCCAGCAGCGCCGGGACTAGCGGGGGAGACAATGAGCAGTTCTTC. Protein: CASSAGTSGGDNEQFF.

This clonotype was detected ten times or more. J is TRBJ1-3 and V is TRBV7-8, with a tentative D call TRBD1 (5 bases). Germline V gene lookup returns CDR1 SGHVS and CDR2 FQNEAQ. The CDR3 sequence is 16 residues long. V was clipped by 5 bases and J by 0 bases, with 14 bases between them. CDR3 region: CASSPAGTDSGNTIYF. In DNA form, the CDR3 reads TGTGCCAGCAGCCCTGCCGGGACGGACTCTGGAAACACCATATATTTT.

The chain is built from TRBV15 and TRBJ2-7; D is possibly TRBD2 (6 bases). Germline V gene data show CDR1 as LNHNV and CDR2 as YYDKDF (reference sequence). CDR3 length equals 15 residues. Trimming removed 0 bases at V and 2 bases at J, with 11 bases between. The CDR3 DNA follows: TGTGCCACCAGCAGAGATAGAGGAGGGGCCTACGAGCAGTACTTC. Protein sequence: CATSRDRGGAYEQYF.

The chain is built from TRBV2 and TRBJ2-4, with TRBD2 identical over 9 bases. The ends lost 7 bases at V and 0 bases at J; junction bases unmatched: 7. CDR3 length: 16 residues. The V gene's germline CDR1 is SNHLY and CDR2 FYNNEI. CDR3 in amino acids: CASKTLAGIAKNIQYF. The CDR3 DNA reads TGTGCCAGCAAAACGCTAGCGGGAATAGCCAAAAACATTCAGTACTTC.